The 9 T cell receptor beta chains given below trace back to one sample, sequenced in a study of T cells after posttransplantation cyclophosphamide. Sequencing used immunoSEQ multiplex PCR; TCRdb keeps in-frame clones, though not all of them. The record shows tens of thousands of clones for this sample, with no singletons present. Sequenced material: PBMCs. These receptors were collected from a middle-aged man in good health, CMV-negative, and a related stem cell transplant donor.

This clone has more than one count but fewer than ten. The rearrangement uses TRBV9 and TRBJ1-2, with a tentative D call TRBD1 (6 bases). Trimming took off 2 bases at V and 7 bases at J, with 15 bases between the two ends. CDR1 is SGDLS and CDR2 is YYNGEE in the germline V gene. The CDR3 has 14 residues. In nucleotides, the CDR3 is TGTGCCAGCAGCGTCCCTGGGGGGGCCGGTGGCTACACCTTC. Its translation: CASSVPGGAGGYTF.

There are a few counts of this clone. V is TRBV6-1 and J is TRBJ1-2; D may be TRBD1 (6 bases). The CDR3 loop spans 13 amino acids. Germline CDR1 reads MNHNS; CDR2 reads SASEGT. V was trimmed by 5 bases and J by 7 bases, leaving 14 bases between them. Written as DNA, the CDR3 is TGTGCCAGCAGTCAAGTCAGGGGTGGTGGCTACACCTTC. It yields the protein CASSQVRGGGYTF.

This clone appeared many times. The genes are TRBV7-6 and TRBJ2-3; TRBD2 might be the D (5 bases). This CDR3 region has 12 residues. Trimming cost V 8 bases and J 6 bases, with 12 bases left between them. Germline CDR1 SGHVS, CDR2 FNYEAQ. The CDR3 region is CASSGLFDTQYF. Here the CDR3 DNA reads TGTGCCAGCTCTGGACTTTTCGATACGCAGTATTTT.

This clone was detected many times. This chain links TRBV6-1 with TRBJ1-5; TRBD1 aligns across 7 bases. Trimming at V came to 0 bases and at J to 5 bases, leaving 10 bases not matched to a gene. The CDR3 has 17 residues. Per germline, CDR1 MNHNS and CDR2 SASEGT. The CDR3 is CASSEALRGGRYQPQHF. DNA of the CDR3: TGTGCCAGCAGTGAAGCGCTTCGAGGGGGCCGCTATCAGCCCCAGCATTTT.

This clone was seen more than once but under ten times. This sequence joins TRBV27 and TRBJ2-7; 11 positions match TRBD2. The germline V gene has CDR1 MNHEY and CDR2 SMNVEV (reference sequence). V trimming: 4 bases; J trimming: 3 bases; junction bases outside the gene matches: 11. CDR3 length: 17 residues. Written as DNA, the CDR3 is TGTGCCAGCAGTTCAACAACCGGGACTAGCGGAGTCTACGAGCAGTACGTC. Its protein is CASSSTTGTSGVYEQYV.

The gene calls are TRBV15 and TRBJ2-5; possible D gene TRBD1, 5 bases. This CDR3 spans 14 amino acids. Trimming shortened V by 4 bases and J by 5 bases, and 14 bases separated the two germline ends. In germline, CDR1 is LNHNV, CDR2 YYDKDF (reference sequence). CDR3 loop: CATSIPGAGETQYF. In DNA, the CDR3 is TGTGCCACCAGCATACCCGGAGCAGGGGAGACCCAGTACTTC.

The rearrangement links TRBV11-3 to TRBJ2-5, with 7 bases identical to TRBD1. After removal of 2 bases from V and 5 bases from J, the junction contained 8 bases not matched to a gene. The CDR3 is made up of 15 amino acids. Germline-derived CDR1 and CDR2 are SGHNT and YENEEA. The CDR3 spells CASSLKGALVETQYF. CDR3 coding DNA: TGTGCCAGCAGCTTAAAGGGGGCGCTCGTCGAGACCCAGTACTTC.

This clone was picked up a small number of times. This chain uses TRBV4-2 with TRBJ2-5, with 8 bases fitting TRBD2. Germline V CDR1 and CDR2: LGHNA, YNFKEQ. This CDR3 is 16 amino acids long. V was pared by 0 bases and J by 2 bases, with 5 bases of the junction left unmatched. The CDR3 here is CASSQDKTSGQETQYF. DNA for the CDR3: TGTGCCAGCAGCCAAGATAAAACTAGCGGTCAAGAGACCCAGTACTTC.

This clone was counted between two and nine times. The rearrangement joins TRBV4-3 to TRBJ2-1; TRBD2 is a possible D gene (5 bases). CDR1 is LGHNA and CDR2 is YSLEER in the germline V gene. CDR3 size: 17 residues. Trimming cost V 1 base and J 1 base, with 14 bases left between them. CDR3 nucleotide sequence: TGCGCCAGCAGCCAAGTTTCCGGGGTGCGGTCCTACAATGAGCAGTTCTTC. Its translation: CASSQVSGVRSYNEQFF.